This T cell receptor (beta chain) stems from a study of Graves' ophthalmopathy and Graves' hyperthyroidism. From RNA, the CDR3 regions of TCR beta chains were amplified and sequenced. HTBI-primed RT-PCR formed the first round, and a multiplex PCR formed the second. TCRdb processed the multiplex PCR reads anew with MiXCR; each CDR3 protein has one entry. The sample includes over a million distinct CDR3 sequences, less than 45% seen only once; the top ten take approximately 10%. This clonotype occurred a few times. A much larger clone lies one base from this, so it may be a read error. Germline V gives CDR1 ENHRY, CDR2 SYGVKD. The CDR3 sequence is 12 residues long. V lost 6 bases to trimming and J lost 1 base, with 6 bases between them. Thyroid ultrasound, orbital computed tomography, TRAb, serum thyroxine and clinical symptoms formed the basis of diagnosis.

The sequencing sample was made of peripheral blood or thyroid tissue (not recorded which). The receptor comes from an adult man with Graves' hyperthyroidism. The chain uses TRBV10-3 and TRBJ1-2; D remains unclear. The CDR3 region has the DNA TGTGCCATCAGGGACTTTAACTATGGCTACACCTTC. It translates to CAIRDFNYGYTF.